Detailed here is one T cell receptor beta chain. Its antigen remains unidentified. Trimming cost V 10 bases and J 4 bases; bases outside gene matches: 9. Looked up from germline, CDR1 is LNHDA and CDR2 is SQIVND (reference sequence). This CDR3 contains 15 residues. Pooled samples include second doses given at about 4 or 12 weeks. The entry originates in a study of T cell responses to AZD1222 COVID-19 vaccine. Data came from immunoSEQ multiplex PCR; TCRdb stores just in-frame clones and leaves some out. The sample has approximately 170,000 clones, roughly 88% seen once. Study results and caveats: The sample set comprised mostly white British donors with more females, and clonal diversity was possibly underestimated. Recipients of two AZD1222 doses showed rising Spike-specific TCR breadth and depth.

This chain links TRBV19 with TRBJ2-5, with TRBD2 matching 13 bases. The TCR sequence derives from an adult who received the AZD1222 COVID-19 vaccine. Sample: peripheral blood, taken 28 days after the second AZD1222 dose. The CDR3 is CATSTSGGEVETQYF. The CDR3 nucleotides are TGTGCCACCTCTACTAGCGGGGGGGAGGTAGAGACCCAGTACTTC.